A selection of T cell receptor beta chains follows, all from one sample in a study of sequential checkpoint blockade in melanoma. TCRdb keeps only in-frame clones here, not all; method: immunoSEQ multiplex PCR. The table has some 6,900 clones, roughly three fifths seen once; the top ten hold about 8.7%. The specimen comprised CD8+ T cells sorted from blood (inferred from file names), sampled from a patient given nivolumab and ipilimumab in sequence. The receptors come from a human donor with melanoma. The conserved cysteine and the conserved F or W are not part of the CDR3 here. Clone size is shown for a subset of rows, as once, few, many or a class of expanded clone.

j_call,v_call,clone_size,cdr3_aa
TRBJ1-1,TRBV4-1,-,ASSYTENTEAF
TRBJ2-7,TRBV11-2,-,ASSSEGGIFSYEQY
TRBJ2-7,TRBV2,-,ASSRELAYEQY
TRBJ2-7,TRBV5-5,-,ASSLSAGGPSTYEQY
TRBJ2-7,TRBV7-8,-,ASNVEGYEQY
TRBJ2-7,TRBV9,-,ASSFRATSGEQY
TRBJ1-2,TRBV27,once,ASGDYGDRSDGYT
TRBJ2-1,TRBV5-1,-,ASSHSASGGYNEQF
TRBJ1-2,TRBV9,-,ASRGQGMEGYT
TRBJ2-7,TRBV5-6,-,ASSLQGMSYEQY
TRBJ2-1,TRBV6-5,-,ASSYRGQGLNEQF
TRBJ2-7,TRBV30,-,AWSEDSFSYEQY
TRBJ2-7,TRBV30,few,AWGGLVSGEQY
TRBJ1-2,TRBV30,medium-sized,AWSTGLMDGYT
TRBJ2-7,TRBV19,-,ASSPGQGPTYEQY
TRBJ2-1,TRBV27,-,AIILDNSNEQF
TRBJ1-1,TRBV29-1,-,SSGGASEAF
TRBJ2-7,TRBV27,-,ASSFGTGTQY
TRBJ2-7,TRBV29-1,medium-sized,SVGGLSSYEQY
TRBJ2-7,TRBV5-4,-,ASSLSGSGPYEQY
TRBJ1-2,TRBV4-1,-,ASSRGLPGQGSYGYT
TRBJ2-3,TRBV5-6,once,ASSLGLLSGRASDTQY